The 18 T cell receptor beta chains below all came from one sample that was sequenced in a study of beta chain features in type 1 diabetes. Overall study findings and caveats: When Type 1 diabetes patients were examined, their TCRB CDR3s proved moderately but significantly shorter in all four CD4+ subsets.

Isolated RNA was reverse transcribed in full, so expressed TCRB transcripts were sequenced. Clones were read by immunoSEQ multiplex PCR, and TCRdb kept only the in-frame ones, dropping some. The data hold about 650,000 clones, with 12% observed a single time. These receptors have no known antigen. The sequenced sample was naive CD4+ T cells from blood. The receptor source for this set is a man aged 25-40 years with type 1 diabetes.

The J gene is TRBJ2-2, the V gene TRBV6-6, with D unclear. V gave up 5 bases and J gave up 6 bases, with 13 bases separating them. The CDR3 loop spans 14 amino acids. In germline, CDR1 is MNHNY, CDR2 SVGAGI (reference sequence). CDR3 in DNA: TGTGCCAGCAGTCGCGAGATGGTCCCCGGGGAGCTGTTTTTT. This sequence encodes CASSREMVPGELFF.

The chain links TRBV9 to TRBJ1-3, with D possibly matching TRBD1 (5 bases). Germline CDR1 SGDLS, CDR2 YYNGEE. This CDR3 spans 17 amino acids. V shed 3 bases and J shed 0 bases, with 16 bases lying between them. The CDR3 nucleotides read TGTGCCAGCAGCGCCCAGGGTTCAGGGAGCTCTGGAAACACCATATATTTT. This gives the protein CASSAQGSGSSGNTIYF.

This clone was counted only a few times. This rearrangement joins TRBV7-9 to TRBJ2-1; the match to TRBD1 covers 7 bases. The junction had 8 bases not matched to a gene; V was cut back by 8 bases and J by 4 bases. The germline gives CDR1 SEHNR, CDR2 FQNEAQ (reference sequence). The CDR3 is made up of 14 amino acids. CDR3 sequence reads: CASGPGQPYNEQFF. The CDR3 region has the DNA TGTGCCAGCGGTCCGGGACAGCCTTACAATGAGCAGTTCTTC.

The rearrangement uses TRBV11-2 and TRBJ1-1, with a weak D call TRBD1 (5 bases). The CDR3 loop spans 15 amino acids. V gave up 0 bases and J gave up 6 bases, with 14 bases separating them. Germline V gene sequence: CDR1 SGHAT, CDR2 FQNNGV. The CDR3 spells CASSLDPQGGAEAFF. CDR3 in DNA: TGTGCCAGCAGCTTAGATCCCCAGGGAGGAGCTGAAGCTTTCTTT.

The chain has TRBV19 and TRBJ1-5; D is possibly TRBD1 (6 bases). CDR3 length equals 16 residues. The ends were cut back, 1 base at V and 0 bases at J, with 10 bases in the middle. Germline V gives CDR1 LNHDA, CDR2 SQIVND (reference sequence). The CDR3, as DNA: TGTGCCAGTAGTATAGGCCCAGGGGCTAGCAATCAGCCCCAGCATTTT. It yields the protein CASSIGPGASNQPQHF.

This clone was counted only a few times. The chain carries TRBV2 and TRBJ2-7; D gene uncertain. The CDR3 loop spans 13 amino acids. The V gene's germline CDR1 is SNHLY and CDR2 FYNNEI. Deletions cut 1 base from V and 3 bases from J, with 7 bases between. In DNA, the CDR3 is TGTGCCAGCAGTGAAGAGACGGGCTACGAGCAGTACTTC. Its translation: CASSEETGYEQYF.

In DNA, the CDR3 is TGTGCCAGCTCACCAACTAGCGGGGGCACAGATACGCAGTATTTT. It translates to CASSPTSGGTDTQYF. The chain couples TRBV18 to TRBJ2-3; 10 bases fit TRBD2. CDR1 KGHSH and CDR2 LQKENI come from the germline V gene. V gave up 2 bases and J gave up 1 base; unmatched junction bases: 0. This CDR3 contains 15 residues. The full variable domain, its missing parts supplied by reference TRBV18 and TRBJ2-3, is NAGVMQNPRHLVRRRGQEARLRCSPMKGHSHVYWYRQLPEEGLKFMVYLQKENIIDESGMPKERFSAEFPKEGPSILRIQQVVRGDSAAYFCASSPTSGGTDTQYFGPGTRLTVL.

This clone was observed a few times. The rearrangement uses TRBV5-1 and TRBJ2-2, with D uncertain. This CDR3 contains 15 residues. V was shortened by 2 bases and J by 0 bases, with 8 bases between the two germline ends. CDR1 and CDR2 (germline): SGHRS, YFSETQ. CDR3 protein: CASSLPGTNTGELFF. CDR3 DNA sequence: TGCGCCAGCAGCTTACCAGGCACGAACACCGGGGAGCTGTTTTTT.

The V gene is TRBV19, the J gene TRBJ2-1; possibly TRBD2 for D (5 bases). CDR1 is LNHDA and CDR2 is SQIVND in the germline V gene (reference sequence). With 5 bases removed from V and 0 bases from J, the gap between germline ends came to 14 bases. The CDR3 runs to 16 residues. CDR3 DNA: TGTGCCAGTAGTCCTCTGACGGGGAGCTCCTACAATGAGCAGTTCTTC. Protein: CASSPLTGSSYNEQFF. The full variable domain, with the rest looked up from reference TRBV19 and TRBJ2-1, is DGGITQSPKYLFRKEGQNVTLSCEQNLNHDAMYWYRQDPGQGLRLIYYSQIVNDFQKGDIAEGYSVSREKKESFPLTVTSAQKNPTAFYLCASSPLTGSSYNEQFFGPGTRLTVL.

This sequence joins TRBV7-6 and TRBJ1-6; possible D gene TRBD1, 6 bases. The ends were cut back, 4 bases at V and 0 bases at J, with 16 bases in the middle. Germline loops: CDR1 SGHVS, CDR2 FNYEAQ. The CDR3 sequence is 18 residues long. The CDR3 sequence is CASSSQGRGSSYNSPLHF. Here the CDR3 DNA reads TGTGCCAGCAGCTCCCAGGGGAGGGGGAGCTCCTATAATTCACCCCTCCACTTT.

This clone was counted between two and nine times. V gene TRBV6-5 combines with J gene TRBJ2-7, with a weak D call TRBD1 (6 bases). Germline CDR1 reads MNHEY; CDR2 reads SVGAGI. The CDR3 sequence is 13 residues long. V dropped 5 bases and J dropped 5 bases, with 13 bases sitting between them. The CDR3 bases are TGTGCCAGCAGTCGATTAACAGGGAACGAGCAGTACTTC. Amino acids: CASSRLTGNEQYF.

There are a few counts of this clone. V and J are TRBV9 and TRBJ2-1; D is perhaps TRBD1 or TRBD2 (5 bases each). CDR3 length: 17 residues. V lost 3 bases to trimming and J lost 8 bases, with 24 bases between them. Germline V gene lookup returns CDR1 SGDLS and CDR2 YYNGEE. The CDR3, as DNA: TGTGCCAGCAGCGAGAGCACCCGGGACCGGTATTCGGATGAGCAGTTCTTC. Protein: CASSESTRDRYSDEQFF.

The chain links TRBV4-3 to TRBJ1-6; D remains ambiguous. The CDR3 covers 16 residues. V lost 1 base and J lost 7, with 14 bases in between. CDR1 and CDR2 (germline): LGHNA, YSLEER. Here the CDR3 reads CASSQGLSGLNSPLHF. CDR3 bases: TGCGCCAGCAGCCAAGGACTGTCGGGTTTGAATTCACCCCTCCACTTT.

The sample holds a few counts of this clone. The chain joins TRBV6-6 to TRBJ2-7; 12 bases line up with TRBD2. Germline trimming cut 4 bases from V and 7 bases from J; bases unmatched to any gene: 5. Germline loops: CDR1 MNHNY, CDR2 SVGAGI (reference sequence). This CDR3 contains 14 residues. The CDR3 nucleotides read TGTGCCAGCAGTTCTCGGACTAGCGGGGAAGAGCAGTACTTC. This codes for CASSSRTSGEEQYF.

The table lists this clone with a few counts. The chain uses TRBV14 and TRBJ1-2; D is perhaps TRBD1 (5 bases). The V gene lost 5 bases and the J gene lost 8 bases, with 15 bases spanning the gap. The CDR3 length is 13 residues. Germline CDR1 reads SGHDN; CDR2 reads FVKESK. CDR3 sequence reads: CASSFDRVGGYTF. The CDR3 region has the DNA TGTGCCAGCAGCTTCGACAGAGTTGGAGGCTACACCTTC.

The chain has TRBV19 and TRBJ1-5, with D possibly being TRBD1 (5 bases). CDR3 length: 14 residues. Germline assignment: CDR1 LNHDA and CDR2 SQIVND (reference sequence). The V end lost 3 bases, the J end lost 5 bases, and 11 bases lay between the germline ends. CDR3 nucleotides: TGTGCCAGTAGTATTTGGAGGGGAGATCAGCCCCAGCATTTT. Its translation is CASSIWRGDQPQHF.

V usage is TRBV11-1 and J usage is TRBJ2-1; TRBD2 matches at 8 bases. CDR1 is SGHAT and CDR2 is FQDESV in the germline V gene (reference sequence). Trimming cost V 5 bases and J 8 bases; bases outside gene matches: 8. The CDR3 is 14 residues long. CDR3 DNA: TGTGCCAGCAGCATTAGACTAGCGACCCATGAGCAGTTCTTC. Translating it yields CASSIRLATHEQFF.

This clone has a single count. In nucleotides, the CDR3 is TGTGCCAGCAGCTTGCAACAGGGAGGCGATACGCAGTATTTT. Its translation is CASSLQQGGDTQYF. The gene calls are TRBV5-4 and TRBJ2-3, with D perhaps given as TRBD1 or TRBD2 (6 bases each). This CDR3 has 14 residues. Germline CDR1 and CDR2: SGHNT and YYREEE (reference sequence). The V gene lost 1 base and the J gene lost 6 bases, with 12 bases spanning the gap.